The present entry profiles one T cell receptor beta chain with its context. The sample belongs to a study of graft-versus-host responses after intestinal transplantation. CDR1 is SGHDT and CDR2 is YYEEEE in the germline V gene. The CDR3 has 14 amino acids. Trimming removed 5 bases at V and 7 bases at J, with 16 bases between. Produced via immunoSEQ multiplex PCR; TCRdb's table is partial and in-frame only. The data hold roughly 36,000 clones, with roughly 87% observed a single time. Processing released intraepithelial and lamina propria lymphocytes from the graft tissue. V usage is TRBV5-6 and J usage is TRBJ2-1; a weak D match, TRBD1 (8 bases). The receptor comes from a human patient who received an intestinal transplant, so some T cells may come from the graft donor. Sequences were derived from ileum tissue, sampled about 28 weeks after intestinal transplant. CDR3 nucleotides: TGTGCCAGCAGTCCACAGGGGGGGACGAATGAGCAGTTCTTC. As protein: CASSPQGGTNEQFF.